This is a list of T cell receptor beta chains from one sample in a study of blood T cell repertoires in COVID-19. Method: immunoSEQ multiplex PCR; TCRdb's copy keeps in-frame clones and lacks some. This table has over 70,000 clones, roughly three quarters appearing once. Sequenced sample: peripheral blood. All receptors derive from a man between 70 and 80 years old with active or convalescent COVID-19. Both conserved end residues are part of each CDR3. A D gene is named only where the DNA matches it firmly. Size values are once, few and many counts, or a class for expanded clones, and some rows have none.

d_gene,abundance,j_gene,v_gene,CDR3aa,CDR3nt
TRBD1,once,TRBJ1-1,TRBV5-1,CASKVGGVTEAFF,TGCGCCAGCAAAGTAGGGGGCGTCACTGAAGCTTTCTTT
-,-,TRBJ2-5,TRBV4-2,CASSQDGSGGGETQYF,TGTGCCAGCAGCCAAGATGGTTCCGGCGGAGGGGAGACCCAGTACTTC
-,-,TRBJ2-5,TRBV3-1/TRBV3-2,CASSQMTALKETQYF,TGTGCCAGCAGCCAGATGACAGCCTTGAAAGAGACCCAGTACTTC
-,-,TRBJ1-5,TRBV10-3,CAISESARSNQPQHF,TGTGCCATCAGTGAGTCTGCGAGAAGCAATCAGCCCCAGCATTTT
TRBD1,few,TRBJ1-6,TRBV27,CASSFEAVGQRNSPLHF,TGTGCCAGCAGTTTTGAGGCGGTGGGACAGCGGAATTCACCCCTCCACTTT
-,-,TRBJ1-5,TRBV2,CASSSTDTNQPQHF,TGTGCCAGCAGTTCGACAGATACGAATCAGCCCCAGCATTTT
-,-,TRBJ1-6,TRBV3-1/TRBV3-2,CASSHFGSQGSPLHF,TGTGCCAGCAGCCATTTTGGGTCACAGGGATCACCCCTCCACTTT
-,-,TRBJ2-5,TRBV24-1,CATSDPTPGKETQYF,TGTGCCACCAGTGACCCTACTCCAGGGAAAGAGACCCAGTACTTC
-,-,TRBJ1-1,TRBV19,CASRREDTEAFF,TGTGCCAGTAGGAGGGAGGACACTGAAGCTTTCTTT
-,-,TRBJ1-2,TRBV28,CASTSRPGTLLEANYGYTF,TGTGCCAGCACCTCCCGCCCCGGGACTCTCCTCGAGGCTAACTATGGCTACACCTTC
-,few,TRBJ1-1,TRBV6-5,CATKGDTGTEAFF,TGTGCCACTAAGGGAGACACGGGCACTGAAGCTTTCTTT
-,-,TRBJ1-3,TRBV5-1,CASGDGDGGDTIYF,TGCGCCAGCGGCGATGGAGACGGAGGAGACACCATATATTTT
-,once,TRBJ1-2,TRBV4-2,CASSLGAGGYKPEGYTF,TGTGCCAGCAGCCTAGGGGCGGGGGGATATAAACCTGAGGGCTACACCTTC
-,-,TRBJ1-1,TRBV19,CASRTNRMHTEAFF,TGTGCCAGTAGGACGAACAGAATGCACACTGAAGCTTTCTTT
TRBD1,-,TRBJ2-1,TRBV3-1/TRBV3-2,CASTLGQGAYNEQFF,TGTGCCAGCACCCTCGGACAGGGTGCTTACAATGAGCAGTTCTTC
TRBD1,-,TRBJ1-3,TRBV6-5,CASTSGQEPGNTIYF,TGTGCCAGCACCTCGGGACAGGAACCTGGAAACACCATATATTTT
-,-,TRBJ1-5,TRBV19,CASTVSTAINQPQHF,TGTGCCAGTACTGTCTCGACAGCGATAAATCAGCCCCAGCATTTT
-,-,TRBJ2-5,TRBV7-9,CASSLLDSVETQYF,TGTGCCAGCAGCCTATTGGACAGCGTAGAGACCCAGTACTTC
-,-,TRBJ1-2,TRBV7-2,CASSQTPDSYGYTF,TGTGCCAGCAGCCAAACCCCAGACAGCTATGGCTACACCTTC
-,-,TRBJ1-1,TRBV6-1,CASSDARLNTEAFF,TGTGCCAGCAGTGACGCCAGGTTGAACACTGAAGCTTTCTTT
-,-,TRBJ2-1,TRBV9,CASSADNEQFF,TGTGCCAGCAGCGCAGACAATGAGCAGTTCTTC
-,-,TRBJ2-7,TRBV3-1/TRBV3-2,CASTRNGYEQYF,TGTGCCAGCACCAGGAATGGCTACGAGCAGTACTTC
-,-,TRBJ1-2,TRBV5-1,CASSLESVSYGYTF,TGCGCCAGCAGCTTGGAATCTGTCTCCTATGGCTACACCTTC
TRBD2,-,TRBJ2-3,TRBV19,CASSIGGGEDTQYF,TGTGCCAGTAGTATAGGCGGGGGGGAAGATACGCAGTATTTT
-,-,TRBJ1-2,TRBV10-3,CAIRDRVYGYTF,TGTGCCATCAGGGACAGAGTCTATGGCTACACCTTC